Shown below are 16 T cell receptor beta chains from a single sample sequenced in a study of Ad26.COV2.S vaccination and SARS-CoV-2 variants. Treatment: 15 to 20 received Ad26.COV2.S at low or high dose, single or two shots; a few received placebo; per-sample allocation not given. The study sampled participants on day 63 after the first vaccine or placebo injection. Using immunoSEQ multiplex PCR, the repertoire was profiled, and TCRdb retains in-frame clones only, with some absent. Among 350,000 to 450,000 clones listed, 80% to 90% were seen once. This specimen consisted of peripheral blood, obtained in a trial of Ad26.COV2.S vaccine versus placebo. The receptors were sampled from a person aged 18-65 years who received the Ad26.COV2.S COVID-19 vaccine or a placebo.

J is TRBJ1-2 and V is TRBV29-1; D not resolved. Germline lookup yields CDR1 SQVTM and CDR2 ANQGSEA. The V end was cut by 6 bases, the J end by 3 bases, with 11 bases between. CDR3 length: 12 residues. The CDR3 region is CSVGRDDYGYTF. Here the CDR3 DNA reads TGCAGCGTGGGCCGGGATGACTATGGCTACACCTTC.

The V call is TRBV6-5, the J call TRBJ2-5; 14 bases line up with TRBD2. The length of the CDR3 is 14 residues. V was pared by 8 bases and J by 7 bases, with 6 bases of the junction left unmatched. Per the germline V gene, CDR1 is MNHEY and CDR2 is SVGAGI. CDR3 in amino acids: CASYPTSGRGTQYF. CDR3 DNA sequence: TGTGCCAGCTATCCGACTAGCGGGAGGGGGACCCAGTACTTC.

The V and J genes are TRBV9 and TRBJ2-2; either TRBD1 or TRBD2 may supply D (6 bases each). The CDR3 has 14 residues. In germline, CDR1 is SGDLS, CDR2 YYNGEE. Trimming removed 4 bases from V and 6 bases from J, with 13 bases in between. CDR3 in amino acids: CASSSYREAGELFF. CDR3 DNA: TGTGCCAGCAGCTCCTACAGGGAGGCCGGGGAGCTGTTTTTT.

The chain is built from TRBV5-1 and TRBJ2-2, with a possible D match to TRBD1 (6 bases). V was clipped by 3 bases and J by 2 bases, with 14 bases between them. The CDR3 runs to 16 residues. Germline V gene sequence: CDR1 SGHRS, CDR2 YFSETQ. This CDR3 reads CASSSQDRTNTGELFF. In DNA, the CDR3 is TGCGCCAGCAGCTCCCAGGACAGAACCAACACCGGGGAGCTGTTTTTT.

This clone has just a few counts. The gene calls are TRBV7-9 and TRBJ1-5; a weak D match, TRBD1 (5 bases). Germline assignment: CDR1 SEHNR and CDR2 FQNEAQ (reference sequence). Trimming took off 0 bases at V and 7 bases at J, with 7 bases between the two ends. The CDR3 spans 13 residues. The CDR3 is CASSLARAQPQHF. The CDR3 coding sequence is TGTGCCAGCAGCTTAGCCAGGGCGCAGCCCCAGCATTTT. Together with reference TRBV7-9 and TRBJ1-5, the CDR3 gives the full variable domain: DTGVSQNPRHKITKRGQNVTFRCDPISEHNRLYWYRQTLGQGPEFLTYFQNEAQLEKSRLLSDRFSAERPKGSFSTLEIQRTEQGDSAMYLCASSLARAQPQHFGDGTRLSIL.

The chain has TRBV5-5 and TRBJ1-4; D is undetermined. This CDR3 has 16 amino acids. CDR1 is SGHKS and CDR2 is YYEKEE in the germline V gene (reference sequence). V was clipped by 2 bases and J by 6 bases, with 17 bases between them. The CDR3 DNA follows: TGTGCCAGCAGCTTTGTAGCAGGACTCACCGATGAAAAACTGTTTTTT. Its protein is CASSFVAGLTDEKLFF.

V and J are TRBV27 and TRBJ1-2; TRBD1 aligns across 9 bases. Losses at the gene ends were 5 bases for V and 2 bases for J; bases not matched to a gene: 0. Germline V lookup: CDR1 MNHEY, CDR2 SMNVEV (reference sequence). The CDR3 sequence is 13 residues long. The CDR3 region has the DNA TGTGCCAGCAGTGACAGGGGGAACTATGGCTACACCTTC. Protein product: CASSDRGNYGYTF.

V usage is TRBV7-2 and J usage is TRBJ2-3; TRBD2 aligns across 10 bases. V shed 8 bases, J shed 3 bases, and the junction held 8 bases outside the gene matches. The CDR3 totals 15 residues. From germline, CDR1 is SGHTA and CDR2 FQGNSA. In nucleotides, the CDR3 is TGTGCCAGCCGATCTAGCGGGAGTTTGACAGATACGCAGTATTTT. The encoded protein is CASRSSGSLTDTQYF.

V gene TRBV12-3 or TRBV12-4 combines with J gene TRBJ1-5; tentative D call: TRBD1 (5 bases). This CDR3 is built from 13 residues. V lost 6 bases and J 7 bases, leaving 13 bases between the germline ends. CDR3 amino acids: CASRQSGNQPQHF. CDR3 DNA sequence: TGTGCCAGCAGGCAATCAGGGAACCAGCCCCAGCATTTT.

V gene TRBV28 combines with J gene TRBJ1-1; TRBD1 is a possible D gene (6 bases). The germline CDR1 and CDR2 sequences are MDHEN and SYDVKM. The CDR3 is 15 amino acids. Trimming cost V 6 bases and J 4 bases, with 18 bases left between them. CDR3 in amino acids: CASSLLGRGPTEAFF. The CDR3 nucleotides read TGTGCCAGCAGCCTACTAGGACGGGGGCCCACTGAAGCTTTCTTT.

This clone has a single count. The chain recombines TRBV6-5 with TRBJ2-5, with D unresolved. Trimming pared 8 bases from V and 0 bases from J, leaving 13 bases between. This CDR3 region has 14 residues. The germline V gene encodes CDR1 MNHEY and CDR2 SVGAGI. Written as DNA, the CDR3 is TGTGCCAGCCGAAAAGTAGGAGACCAAGAGACCCAGTACTTC. It codes for CASRKVGDQETQYF.

This sequence joins TRBV5-4 and TRBJ2-2, with TRBD1 matching 10 bases. Trimming at V came to 1 base and at J to 5 bases, leaving 5 bases not matched to a gene. The germline gives CDR1 SGHNT, CDR2 YYREEE (reference sequence). The CDR3 spans 16 residues. In DNA, the CDR3 is TGTGCCAGCAGCTTGAGGGACAGGGGTGAAACCGGGGAGCTGTTTTTT. Translating gives CASSLRDRGETGELFF. The whole variable domain, remainder taken from reference TRBV5-4 and TRBJ2-2, is ETGVTQSPTHLIKTRGQQVTLRCSSQSGHNTVSWYQQALGQGPQFIFQYYREEENGRGNFPPRFSGLQFPNYSSELNVNALELDDSALYLCASSLRDRGETGELFFGEGSRLTVL.

The V gene is TRBV6-1, the J gene TRBJ2-7; the match to TRBD2 covers 15 bases. Germline V CDR1 and CDR2: MNHNS, SASEGT. The CDR3 contains 18 residues. V lost 3 bases to trimming and J lost 3 bases; unmatched junction nucleotides: 9. The CDR3 is CASSEQRGLAGGSYEQYF. The CDR3 nucleotides are TGTGCCAGCAGTGAGCAGCGGGGACTAGCGGGGGGAAGCTACGAGCAGTACTTC.

CDR3 in amino acids: CASSLRGSDSPLHF. Written as DNA, the CDR3 is TGCGCCAGCAGCCTCCGTGGGTCCGATTCACCCCTCCACTTT. J is TRBJ1-6 and V is TRBV5-1; D gene ambiguous. The germline V and J ends were trimmed by 4 bases and 8 bases, with 13 bases remaining between them. Germline loops: CDR1 SGHRS, CDR2 YFSETQ. CDR3 length equals 14 residues.

The count of this clone is one. This chain's CDR3 is CATSRAEDLGNEQFF. In nucleotides, the CDR3 is TGTGCCACCAGCAGAGCCGAGGACCTGGGCAATGAGCAGTTCTTC. The chain joins TRBV15 to TRBJ2-1, with D uncertain. The CDR3 runs to 15 residues. CDR1 and CDR2 (germline): LNHNV, YYDKDF (reference sequence). V lost 1 base and J lost 6, with 13 bases in between.

The rearrangement joins TRBV11-2 to TRBJ1-1; D possibly corresponds to TRBD1 (5 bases). V lost 1 base to trimming and J lost 2 bases, with 14 bases between them. CDR1 and CDR2 (germline): SGHAT, FQNNGV. The CDR3 runs to 16 residues. This chain's CDR3 is CASSLGSGLLNTEAFF. CDR3 DNA: TGTGCCAGCAGCTTAGGGTCGGGACTTCTCAACACTGAAGCTTTCTTT.